This TCR beta chain is drawn from a study of yellow fever vaccine responses in identical twins. Overall study findings and caveats: Twins reportedly mounted vaccine T cell responses that seemed partly convergent, partly personalized.

A word on this clonotype: Its antigen is not known.

TCRdb passed the RT-PCR reads through MiXCR, listing each CDR3 protein once. The table lists about 2,500 distinct CDR3 sequences, roughly nine tenths of them singletons. The clonotype comes from a woman between 18 and 29 years old who received the yellow fever vaccine. Sample: T cells from blood (PBMCs), unsorted or a sorted subset (not recorded which), taken before or after yellow fever vaccination (not recorded which).

The CDR3 DNA sequence: TGTGCCAGCAACTGTAAGGGAGATACGCAGTATTTT. Translated: CASNCKGDTQYF. This chain uses TRBV21-1 with TRBJ2-3. TRBV21-1 is recorded as a pseudogene. The CDR3 runs 12 residues.